This TCR beta chain comes out of a study of T-cell memory formation after mild COVID-19. The trim removed 3 bases at V and 5 bases at J, leaving 4 bases unmatched. This CDR3 spans 13 amino acids. Germline V gene lookup returns CDR1 SGHRS and CDR2 YFSETQ. TCRdb called the 5' RACE reads again in MiXCR, with one record for every CDR3 protein. The profile shows under 450,000 distinct CDR3 sequences, around 20% of them singletons. In this sample, this clonotype turned up a few times. Sequenced input: PBMCs or a T cell subset sorted from them (not recorded which). The chain couples TRBV5-1 to TRBJ1-2; 7 nucleotides line up with TRBD1. The origin of this receptor is a young man who had mild COVID-19 (a few samples of this study predate the infection). Cell type and time point are not known. CDR3 residues: CASSSLTGYGYTF. DNA of the CDR3: TGCGCCAGCAGCTCCTTGACAGGGTATGGCTACACCTTC.